This T cell receptor beta chain came from a study of blood T cell repertoires in COVID-19. For the study at large: The study drew acute and convalescent COVID-19 samples from the United States, Italy and Spain. Sources were T cells, B-cell-depleted T cells, or PBMCs; the material itself was cDNA or gDNA.

Germline CDR1 reads LGHNA; CDR2 reads YNFKEQ. Trimming took 0 bases from V and 5 from J; bases not matched to a gene: 5. This CDR3 is 16 amino acids long. Under the authors' procedure: From reference gene primer amplification, estimates of nucleated cell counts were derived. The assay was immunoSEQ multiplex PCR, and TCRdb's table has in-frame clones only and misses some. The V and J calls and clone size are taken from that table; D and trimming were inferred from the DNA. Of about 140,000 clones listed, around 90% are singletons. The TCR sequence derives from a woman aged 55 to 70 with acute or convalescent COVID-19. The chain recombines TRBV4-2 with TRBJ2-1; 9 nucleotides align to TRBD2. The sample consisted of peripheral blood. CDR3 sequence reads: CASSQDASGKHNEQFF. In DNA form, the CDR3 reads TGTGCCAGCAGCCAAGATGCTAGCGGGAAACACAATGAGCAGTTCTTC.